The sequence of this TCR beta chain was determined in a study of response to subunit inactivated influenza vaccine. Whole-study findings and limits: A suggestion made by the authors is that each seasonal influenza vaccination recruits few new T cells.

TCRdb reprocessed the RT-PCR reads via MiXCR and lists one record per CDR3 protein. The table has 500,000 to 600,000 distinct CDR3 sequences, over 10% seen once. In the case of this clonotype: Its antigen is unidentified.

V was shortened by 2 bases and J by 2 bases, with 12 bases between the two germline ends. Germline lookup yields CDR1 MGHRA and CDR2 YSYEKL. CDR3 length: 15 amino acids. V is TRBV4-1 and J is TRBJ1-1; a possible D gene is TRBD1 (6 bases). This material consisted of PBMCs from blood, taken 45 days after vaccination. The clonotype originates from a man aged 50-60 years who received an inactivated influenza vaccine. CDR3 loop: CASSQKQGSNTEAFF. In DNA, the CDR3 is TGCGCCAGCAGCCAAAAACAGGGATCAAACACTGAAGCTTTCTTT.